Shown below are 27 T cell receptor beta chains from a single sample sequenced in a study of T cells of healthy individuals. TCRdb re-called the 5' RACE reads with MiXCR, one entry per CDR3 protein. This repertoire shows 60,000 to 70,000 distinct CDR3 sequences, 15% to 20% found once; its top ten account for about 4.4%. The receptors were gathered from a human donor in good health.

The chain uses TRBV6-1 and TRBJ2-5; TRBD1 might be the D (5 bases). Germline lookup yields CDR1 MNHNS and CDR2 SASEGT. Trimming took off 7 bases at V and 2 bases at J, with 26 bases between the two ends. The CDR3 is 18 residues long. This chain's CDR3 is CASTRGFPRTALQETQYF. The CDR3 DNA follows: TGTGCCAGCACAAGGGGATTTCCGAGGACCGCCCTTCAAGAGACCCAGTACTTC.

This clonotype came up a few times. V gene TRBV28 combines with J gene TRBJ2-5, with D tentatively TRBD1 (6 bases). This CDR3 is built from 15 residues. Trimming removed 1 base from V and 0 bases from J, with 9 bases in between. Germline values: CDR1 MDHEN, CDR2 SYDVKM. CDR3 sequence: CASSLFQGYQETQYF. The CDR3, as DNA: TGTGCCAGCAGTTTATTCCAGGGGTACCAAGAGACCCAGTACTTC.

The CDR3 sequence is CASSFQGTDTEAFF. DNA for the CDR3: TGCGCCAGCAGCTTTCAGGGGACGGACACTGAAGCTTTCTTT. The rearrangement links TRBV5-1 to TRBJ1-1; D is possibly TRBD1 (6 bases). The ends were cut back, 2 bases at V and 3 bases at J, with 11 bases in the middle. CDR1 SGHRS and CDR2 YFSETQ come from the germline V gene. This CDR3 has 14 residues.

This clonotype was detected ten times or more. The chain links TRBV4-3 to TRBJ2-3, with 10 bases fitting TRBD2. This CDR3 comprises 16 residues. The V gene's germline CDR1 is LGHNA and CDR2 YSLEER. The trim removed 1 base at V and 3 bases at J, leaving 4 bases unmatched. The CDR3 nucleotides read TGCGCCAGCAGCCAAGGAGCGGGAGGGCCGACAGATACGCAGTATTTT. It specifies CASSQGAGGPTDTQYF.

This clonotype was counted a single time. V and J are TRBV5-1 and TRBJ1-4, with D maybe TRBD1 (6 bases). Trimming shortened V by 3 bases and J by 3 bases, and 9 bases separated the two germline ends. The germline gives CDR1 SGHRS, CDR2 YFSETQ. The CDR3 is made up of 14 amino acids. Written as DNA, the CDR3 is TGCGCCAGCAGCTCCGGACAGCCTAATGAAAAACTGTTTTTT. Its translation is CASSSGQPNEKLFF.

The chain recombines TRBV20-1 with TRBJ1-5, with 8 bases that match TRBD1. This CDR3 contains 14 residues. CDR1 and CDR2 (germline): DFQATT, SNEGSKA (reference sequence). V trimming: 6 bases; J trimming: 1 base; junction bases outside the gene matches: 5. This CDR3 is CSARQGISNQPQHF. The CDR3, as DNA: TGCAGTGCCCGACAGGGGATCAGCAATCAGCCCCAGCATTTT.

This clonotype was observed many times. The CDR3 spells CASSVVGGGNDIQYF. The CDR3, as DNA: TGTGCCAGCAGCGTAGTTGGGGGGGGTAATGACATTCAGTACTTC. V usage is TRBV9 and J usage is TRBJ2-4, with 7 positions matching TRBD2. Germline lookup yields CDR1 SGDLS and CDR2 YYNGEE. V lost 0 bases to trimming and J lost 8 bases; unmatched junction nucleotides: 8. The CDR3 is made up of 15 amino acids.

The genes are TRBV6-1 and TRBJ2-3, with no clear D. Germline V gene data show CDR1 as MNHNS and CDR2 as SASEGT. This CDR3 is built from 12 residues. The germline V and J ends were trimmed by 0 bases and 3 bases, with 1 base remaining between them. The DNA for the CDR3 is TGTGCCAGCAGTGAAGCTACAGATACGCAGTATTTT. Its translation: CASSEATDTQYF.

In this sample, this clonotype turned up many times. The chain combines TRBV4-1 with TRBJ1-2; TRBD1 is a possible D gene (5 bases). V lost 2 bases, J lost 4 bases, and 14 bases lay in between. This CDR3 has 15 residues. Germline loops: CDR1 MGHRA, CDR2 YSYEKL. For the CDR3, the DNA is TGCGCCAGCAGCCAAAACCAGGGTAGGGGCTATGGCTACACCTTC. Its translation: CASSQNQGRGYGYTF.

This clonotype was recorded at least ten times. The rearrangement links TRBV28 to TRBJ2-1; 13 nucleotides line up with TRBD2. The CDR3 is made up of 15 amino acids. The V gene end was trimmed by 7 bases and the J gene end by 12 bases; junction bases not matched to a gene: 12. Germline CDR1 is MDHEN and CDR2 is SYDVKM. In DNA, the CDR3 is TGTGCCAGCACGTCACTAGCGGGAGGGCCGGTGGTGCAGTTCTTC. It translates to CASTSLAGGPVVQFF.

This chain connects TRBV28 to TRBJ1-5, with a possible D match to TRBD1 (5 bases). V shed 9 bases and J shed 2 bases, with 17 bases lying between them. There are 15 residues in the CDR3. CDR1 and CDR2 (germline): MDHEN, SYDVKM. CDR3 protein: CASMGAGIGNQPQHF. CDR3 bases: TGTGCCAGTATGGGCGCAGGGATAGGCAATCAGCCCCAGCATTTT.

This clonotype has just a few counts. The chain combines TRBV7-9 with TRBJ2-6; D is unclear. Trimming pared 6 bases from V and 2 bases from J, leaving 11 bases between. Germline loops: CDR1 SEHNR, CDR2 FQNEAQ (reference sequence). The CDR3 sequence is 15 residues long. The CDR3 nucleotides are TGTGCCAGCAGTTTCGAAACGCCTGGGGCCAACGTCCTGACTTTC. Translation gives CASSFETPGANVLTF.

In its sample, this clonotype was seen many times. The rearrangement uses TRBV5-4 and TRBJ1-6; D not certain. The germline CDR1 and CDR2 sequences are SGHNT and YYREEE (reference sequence). V dropped 0 bases and J dropped 6 bases, with 7 bases sitting between them. The CDR3 covers 14 residues. CDR3 region: CASSLAGSNSPLHF. CDR3 nucleotides: TGTGCCAGCAGCTTGGCGGGGTCTAATTCACCCCTCCACTTT.

This clonotype was observed at least ten times. The chain uses TRBV5-4 and TRBJ2-3, with TRBD1 matching 12 bases. V gave up 5 bases and J gave up 4 bases; unmatched junction bases: 5. This CDR3 contains 15 residues. Looked up from germline, CDR1 is SGHNT and CDR2 is YYREEE (reference sequence). The CDR3: CASRAGTGGADTQYF. CDR3 DNA sequence: TGTGCCAGCAGGGCCGGGACAGGGGGCGCAGATACGCAGTATTTT.

The V gene is TRBV25-1, the J gene TRBJ2-1; the match to TRBD2 covers 10 bases. Germline values: CDR1 MGHDK, CDR2 SYGVNS. The ends lost 8 bases at V and 10 bases at J; junction bases unmatched: 17. CDR3 size: 16 residues. The CDR3 region is CASQTSKRGGHEEQFF. The DNA of the CDR3 is TGTGCCAGCCAAACCTCTAAGCGGGGGGGCCACGAGGAGCAGTTCTTC.

This clonotype occurred a few times. The rearrangement links TRBV20-1 to TRBJ2-7, with 7 bases identical to TRBD2. This CDR3 region has 15 residues. J lost 3 bases, V lost 0 bases, and 8 bases had no gene match. The germline gives CDR1 DFQATT, CDR2 SNEGSKA (reference sequence). This CDR3 is CSARDSSGVDYEQYF. Written as DNA, the CDR3 is TGCAGTGCTAGAGATAGCAGCGGGGTTGACTACGAGCAGTACTTC.

The J gene is TRBJ2-5, the V gene TRBV2, with 7 positions matching TRBD1. The V gene end was trimmed by 0 bases and the J gene end by 4 bases; junction bases not matched to a gene: 11. This CDR3 contains 17 residues. Germline loops: CDR1 SNHLY, CDR2 FYNNEI. The CDR3 is CASSEARGLIQAETQYF. The CDR3 region has the DNA TGTGCCAGCAGTGAAGCGAGGGGGCTCATTCAGGCAGAGACCCAGTACTTC.

V usage is TRBV7-2 and J usage is TRBJ1-5, with unresolved D. The ends were cut back, 5 bases at V and 6 bases at J, with 17 bases in the middle. This CDR3 has 15 residues. Per germline, CDR1 SGHTA and CDR2 FQGNSA. CDR3 DNA sequence: TGTGCCAGCAGCACGATGGGAAGGAACACTCAGCCCCAGCATTTT. This sequence encodes CASSTMGRNTQPQHF.

The chain is built from TRBV20-1 and TRBJ2-3, with D possibly matching TRBD1 (6 bases). Germline V gene sequence: CDR1 DFQATT, CDR2 SNEGSKA (reference sequence). There are 17 residues in the CDR3. CDR3: CSLFRDDPGGRRDTQYF. Here the CDR3 DNA reads TGCAGCCTTTTTCGAGACGACCCTGGGGGCCGGAGAGATACGCAGTATTTT.

The table lists this clonotype with many counts. The chain is built from TRBV4-1 and TRBJ2-7; maybe TRBD2 (6 bases). The CDR3 extends over 16 amino acids. Germline CDR1 reads MGHRA; CDR2 reads YSYEKL. Trimming took 4 bases from V and 0 from J, leaving 16 bases between them. The CDR3 region has the DNA TGCGCCAGCAGCCCAGTCGGGAGCGTGAGCTCCTACGAGCAGTACTTC. Translation: CASSPVGSVSSYEQYF.

In this sample, this clonotype turned up many times. The chain joins TRBV12-3 or TRBV12-4 to TRBJ2-3; D not resolved. The CDR3 extends over 15 amino acids. V shed 3 bases and J shed 1 base, with 11 bases lying between them. The CDR3 reads CASSFLTAGTDTQYF. CDR3 DNA sequence: TGTGCCAGCAGTTTCCTAACGGCTGGCACAGATACGCAGTATTTT.

This clonotype was found a few times. This chain joins TRBV6-1 and TRBJ1-5; D not resolved. V gave up 2 bases and J gave up 1 base, with 3 bases separating them. The germline CDR1 and CDR2 sequences are MNHNS and SASEGT. The CDR3 runs 13 residues. CDR3 in amino acids: CASSERSNQPQHF. CDR3 bases: TGTGCCAGCAGTGAACGGAGCAATCAGCCCCAGCATTTT.

The table lists this clonotype with many counts. This sequence joins TRBV12-3 or TRBV12-4 and TRBJ1-5; D call uncertain. This CDR3 spans 13 amino acids. The V end was cut by 6 bases, the J end by 2 bases, with 8 bases between. The CDR3 is CASSRTRNQPQHF. The DNA for the CDR3 is TGTGCCAGCAGCAGGACCCGCAATCAGCCCCAGCATTTT.

This clonotype was found a few times. The rearrangement uses TRBV5-1 and TRBJ2-3; a possible D gene is TRBD1 (6 bases). The CDR3 has 14 amino acids. The germline V gene encodes CDR1 SGHRS and CDR2 YFSETQ. Trimming cost V 0 bases and J 4 bases, with 9 bases left between them. The CDR3 nucleotides are TGCGCCAGCAGCTTGGGGACAGTCGCAGATACGCAGTATTTT. Translating it yields CASSLGTVADTQYF.

This clonotype was recorded a few times. The V gene is TRBV5-1, the J gene TRBJ1-6; D may be TRBD1 (6 bases). The CDR3 totals 17 residues. From germline, CDR1 is SGHRS and CDR2 YFSETQ. Deletions cut 0 bases from V and 1 base from J, with 11 bases between. The CDR3 sequence: CASSLGTGQSYNSPLHF. CDR3 DNA: TGCGCCAGCAGCTTGGGGACGGGACAATCCTATAATTCACCCCTCCACTTT. The whole variable domain, remainder taken from reference TRBV5-1 and TRBJ1-6, is KAGVTQTPRYLIKTRGQQVTLSCSPISGHRSVSWYQQTPGQGLQFLFEYFSETQRNKGNFPGRFSGRQFSNSRSEMNVSTLELGDSALYLCASSLGTGQSYNSPLHFGNGTRLTVT.

This clonotype came up many times. The chain couples TRBV6-4 to TRBJ2-3; D uncertain. Germline V gene data show CDR1 as MRHNA and CDR2 as SNTAGT. The CDR3 totals 14 residues. The germline V and J ends were trimmed by 2 bases and 0 bases, with 6 bases remaining between them. The CDR3 loop is CASSDGPSTDTQYF. CDR3 in DNA: TGTGCCAGCAGTGACGGCCCTAGCACAGATACGCAGTATTTT.

This clonotype was seen at least ten times. The CDR3 reads CASSLTPQDVSYEQYF. The CDR3 DNA reads as TGTGCCAGCAGCTTGACCCCCCAGGACGTCTCCTACGAGCAGTACTTC. This chain joins TRBV9 and TRBJ2-7; D is unclear. From germline, CDR1 is SGDLS and CDR2 YYNGEE. This CDR3 region has 16 residues. Trimming pared 4 bases from V and 0 bases from J, leaving 17 bases between.